This T cell receptor (beta chain) was recorded in a study of T cell responses to AZD1222 COVID-19 vaccine. Study summary: Second-dose timings of about 4 or about 12 weeks were pooled. Findings and caveats of the study: None of the repertoires were sampled until the peak T cell response had passed. A mostly white British donor set with more females was recruited, and clonal diversity was possibly underestimated. With dominance at 160-218 and 743-854, vaccine-associated CD4 TCRs spanned spike.

Germline values: CDR1 MGHDK, CDR2 SYGVNS. The CDR3 covers 16 residues. Trimming pared 1 base from V and 2 bases from J, leaving 13 bases between. Profiled with immunoSEQ multiplex PCR; TCRdb holds only in-frame clones, not every one. Seen here are 96,000 or so clones, nearly 90% observed once, and the top ten hold 1.5% to 2%. A note on this clone: What it binds is not known.

The V call is TRBV25-1, the J call TRBJ2-3; weak D call: TRBD2 (6 bases). The clonotype originates from an adult in good health. Source: peripheral blood, taken on day 0 of AZD1222 vaccination. The CDR3 DNA reads as TGTGCCAGCAGTGAATTTTTAGCGGACCACACAGATACGCAGTATTTT. Protein: CASSEFLADHTDTQYF.